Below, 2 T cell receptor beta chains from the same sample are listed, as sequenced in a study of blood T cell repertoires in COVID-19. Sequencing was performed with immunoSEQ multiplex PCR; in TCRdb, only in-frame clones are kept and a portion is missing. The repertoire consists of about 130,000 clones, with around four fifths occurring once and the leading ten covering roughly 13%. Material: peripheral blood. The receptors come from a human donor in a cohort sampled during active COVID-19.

The CDR3: CASVSGRVMNTEAFF. The CDR3 nucleotides are TGTGCCAGCGTAAGTGGGCGGGTCATGAACACTGAAGCTTTCTTT. The rearrangement joins TRBV11-2 to TRBJ1-1; D ambiguous. This CDR3 has 15 amino acids. Deletions cut 8 bases from V and 0 bases from J, with 16 bases between. Germline loops: CDR1 SGHAT, CDR2 FQNNGV. The variable domain in full, with the rest retrieved from reference TRBV11-2 and TRBJ1-1, is EAGVAQSPRYKIIEKRQSVAFWCNPISGHATLYWYQQILGQGPKLLIQFQNNGVVDDSQLPKDRFSAERLKGVDSTLKIQPAKLEDSAVYLCASVSGRVMNTEAFFGQGTRLTVV.

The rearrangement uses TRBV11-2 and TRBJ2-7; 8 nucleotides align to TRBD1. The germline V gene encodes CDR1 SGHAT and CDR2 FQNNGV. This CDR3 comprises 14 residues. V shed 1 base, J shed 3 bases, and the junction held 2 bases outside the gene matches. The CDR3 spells CASSLAGQGYEQYF. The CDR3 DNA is TGTGCCAGCAGCTTAGCCGGACAGGGCTACGAGCAGTACTTC.